What follows describes a single TCR beta chain. Its target is not known. This record comes from a study of shared clonotypes between healthy human individuals. Deep-level settings were used for running the assay. Several immunoSEQ plates held equal portions of the genomic DNA taken from each subset. TCRdb's copy holds only in-frame clones and misses some; the assay was immunoSEQ multiplex PCR. The table has 800,000 or so clones, about 96% seen once. Naive CD8 cells lacked CD45RO and underwent positive selection for CCR7, leaving out terminally differentiated effector memory CD45RA+ cells. General study points: Clonotype sharing among donors likely depends on sequencing depth. Incomplete sequencing of sorted subsets was indicated by rarefaction despite large depth.

The sequence derives from a man younger than 40 in good health. Input material: naive CD8+ T cells sorted from blood.

The CDR3 nucleotides are TGTGCCAGCAGCTCCCGGACAGGGAGGGATGACAATCAGCCCCAGCATTTT. Encoded protein: CASSSRTGRDDNQPQHF. The V gene is TRBV9, the J gene TRBJ1-5, with TRBD1 identical over 8 bases. Losses at the gene ends were 4 bases for V and 3 bases for J; bases not matched to a gene: 12. The CDR3 length is 17 residues. The germline gives CDR1 SGDLS, CDR2 YYNGEE.